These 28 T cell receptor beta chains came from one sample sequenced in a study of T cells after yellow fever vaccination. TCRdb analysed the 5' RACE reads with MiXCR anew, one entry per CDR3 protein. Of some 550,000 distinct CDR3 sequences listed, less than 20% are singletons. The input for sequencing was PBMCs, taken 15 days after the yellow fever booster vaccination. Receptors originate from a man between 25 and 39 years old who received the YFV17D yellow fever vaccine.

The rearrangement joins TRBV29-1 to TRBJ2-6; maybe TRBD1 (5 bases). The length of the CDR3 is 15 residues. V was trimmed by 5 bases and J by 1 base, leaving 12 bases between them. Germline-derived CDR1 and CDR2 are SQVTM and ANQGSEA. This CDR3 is CSVLRTRSGANVLTF. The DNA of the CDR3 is TGCAGCGTTCTGAGGACAAGGTCTGGGGCCAACGTCCTGACTTTC.

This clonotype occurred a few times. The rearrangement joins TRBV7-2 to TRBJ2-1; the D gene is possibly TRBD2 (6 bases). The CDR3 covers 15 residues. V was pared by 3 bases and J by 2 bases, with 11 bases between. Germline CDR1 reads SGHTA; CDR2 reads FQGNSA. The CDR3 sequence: CASSFSGSTYNEQFF. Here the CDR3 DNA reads TGTGCCAGCAGCTTTAGCGGATCAACCTACAATGAGCAGTTCTTC.

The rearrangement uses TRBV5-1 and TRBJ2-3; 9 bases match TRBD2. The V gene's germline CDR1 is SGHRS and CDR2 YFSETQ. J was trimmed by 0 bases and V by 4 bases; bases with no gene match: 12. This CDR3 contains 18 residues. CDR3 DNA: TGCGCCAGCAGCCCGAAAAAACTAGCGGGTCTTAGCACAGATACGCAGTATTTT. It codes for CASSPKKLAGLSTDTQYF.

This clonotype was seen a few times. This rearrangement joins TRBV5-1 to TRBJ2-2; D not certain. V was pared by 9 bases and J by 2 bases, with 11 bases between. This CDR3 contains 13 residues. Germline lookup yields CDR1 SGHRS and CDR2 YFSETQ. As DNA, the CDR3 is TGCGCCACGGCAACCGCAAACACCGGGGAGCTGTTTTTT. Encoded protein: CATATANTGELFF.

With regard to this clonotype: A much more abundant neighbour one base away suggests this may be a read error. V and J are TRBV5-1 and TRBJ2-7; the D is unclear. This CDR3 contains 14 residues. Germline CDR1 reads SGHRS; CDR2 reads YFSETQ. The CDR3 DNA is TGCGCCGGCAGCCCGGAAGTAGGATCGTCCGAGCAGTACTTC. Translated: CAGSPEVGSSEQYF.

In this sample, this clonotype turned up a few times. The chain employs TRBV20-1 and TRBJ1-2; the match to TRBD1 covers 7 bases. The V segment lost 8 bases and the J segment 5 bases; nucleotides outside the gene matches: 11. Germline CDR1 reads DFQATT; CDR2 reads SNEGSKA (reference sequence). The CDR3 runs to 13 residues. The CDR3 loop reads CSPATGPQYGYTF. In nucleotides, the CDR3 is TGCAGTCCCGCGACAGGGCCCCAATATGGCTACACCTTC.

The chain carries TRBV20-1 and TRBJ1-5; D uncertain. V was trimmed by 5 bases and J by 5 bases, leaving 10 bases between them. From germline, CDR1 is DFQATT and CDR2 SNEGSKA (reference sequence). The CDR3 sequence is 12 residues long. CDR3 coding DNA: TGCAGTGCTGCTCGCTCGGATCAGCCCCAGCATTTT. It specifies CSAARSDQPQHF.

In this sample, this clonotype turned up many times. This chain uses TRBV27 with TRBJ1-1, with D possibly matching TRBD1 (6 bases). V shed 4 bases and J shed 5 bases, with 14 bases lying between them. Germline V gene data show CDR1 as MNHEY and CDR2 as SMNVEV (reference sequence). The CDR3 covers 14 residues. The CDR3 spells CASSSIRGGTEAFF. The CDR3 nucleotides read TGTGCCAGCAGTTCCATCAGGGGTGGGACTGAAGCTTTCTTT.

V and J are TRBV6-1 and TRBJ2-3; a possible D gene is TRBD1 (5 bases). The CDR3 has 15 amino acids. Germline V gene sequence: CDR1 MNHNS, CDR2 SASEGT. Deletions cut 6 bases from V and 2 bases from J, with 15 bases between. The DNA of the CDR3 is TGTGCCAGCAGCACCCGCAGGGCCCACACAGATACGCAGTATTTT. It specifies CASSTRRAHTDTQYF.

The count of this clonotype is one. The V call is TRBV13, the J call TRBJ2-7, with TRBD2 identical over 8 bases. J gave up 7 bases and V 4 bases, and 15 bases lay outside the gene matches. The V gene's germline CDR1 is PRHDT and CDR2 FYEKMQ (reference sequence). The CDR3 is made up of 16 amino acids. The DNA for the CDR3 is TGTGCCAGCAGCTCCTCGGGAGCGGGAGTTCGAGGGGAGCAGTACTTC. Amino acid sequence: CASSSSGAGVRGEQYF.

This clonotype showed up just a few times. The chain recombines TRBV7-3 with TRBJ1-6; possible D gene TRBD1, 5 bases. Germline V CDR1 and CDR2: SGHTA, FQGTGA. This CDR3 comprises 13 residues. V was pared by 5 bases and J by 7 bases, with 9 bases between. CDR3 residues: CASSPKGNSPLHF. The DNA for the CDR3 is TGTGCCAGCAGCCCCAAGGGGAATTCACCCCTCCACTTT.

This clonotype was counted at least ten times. The CDR3 here is CASSSGPPYEQYF. The CDR3 DNA follows: TGCGCCAGCAGCTCGGGTCCTCCTTACGAGCAGTACTTC. This sequence joins TRBV5-1 and TRBJ2-7; D ambiguous. Germline CDR1 is SGHRS and CDR2 is YFSETQ. CDR3 length equals 13 residues. V was shortened by 3 bases and J by 4 bases, with 11 bases between the two germline ends. Full variable domain (rest looked up from reference TRBV5-1 and TRBJ2-7): KAGVTQTPRYLIKTRGQQVTLSCSPISGHRSVSWYQQTPGQGLQFLFEYFSETQRNKGNFPGRFSGRQFSNSRSEMNVSTLELGDSALYLCASSSGPPYEQYFGPGTRLTVT.

DNA of the CDR3: TGTGCCAGCAGCCCCGCGCAGGGCTACGAGCAGTACTTC. Translating gives CASSPAQGYEQYF. This sequence joins TRBV7-3 and TRBJ2-7; D might be TRBD1 (5 bases). Germline CDR1 SGHTA, CDR2 FQGTGA. V was cut by 5 bases and J by 3 bases, with 11 bases left in between. This CDR3 contains 13 residues.

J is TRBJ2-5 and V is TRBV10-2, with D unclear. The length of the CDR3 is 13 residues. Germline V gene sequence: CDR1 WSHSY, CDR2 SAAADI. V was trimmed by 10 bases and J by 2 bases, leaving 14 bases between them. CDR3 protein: CATAGWGQETQYF. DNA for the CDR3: TGCGCCACCGCAGGTTGGGGTCAAGAGACCCAGTACTTC.

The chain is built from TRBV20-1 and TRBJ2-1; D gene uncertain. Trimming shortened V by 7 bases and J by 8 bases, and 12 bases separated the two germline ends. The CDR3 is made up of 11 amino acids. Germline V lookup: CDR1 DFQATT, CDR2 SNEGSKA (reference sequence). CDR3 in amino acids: CSVRVADEQFF. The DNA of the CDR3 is TGCAGTGTTCGAGTGGCGGATGAGCAGTTCTTC.

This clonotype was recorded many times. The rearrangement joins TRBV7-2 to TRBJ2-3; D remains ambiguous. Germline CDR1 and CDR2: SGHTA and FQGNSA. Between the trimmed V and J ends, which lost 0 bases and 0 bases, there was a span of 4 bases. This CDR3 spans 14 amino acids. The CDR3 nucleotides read TGTGCCAGCAGCTTAGCGGGAAGCACAGATACGCAGTATTTT. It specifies CASSLAGSTDTQYF.

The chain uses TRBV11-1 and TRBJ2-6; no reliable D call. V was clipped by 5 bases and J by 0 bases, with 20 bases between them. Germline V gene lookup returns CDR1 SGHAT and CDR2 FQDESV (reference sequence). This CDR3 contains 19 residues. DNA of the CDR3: TGTGCCAGCAGCCCAGACCGGCCACCAGGAGTCTCTGGGGCCAACGTCCTGACTTTC. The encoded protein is CASSPDRPPGVSGANVLTF.

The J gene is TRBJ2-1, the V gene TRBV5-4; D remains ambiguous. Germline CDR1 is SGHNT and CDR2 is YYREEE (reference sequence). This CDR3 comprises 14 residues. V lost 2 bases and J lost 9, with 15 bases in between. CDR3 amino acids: CASSLGNVGGEQFF. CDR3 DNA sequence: TGTGCCAGCAGCTTAGGGAATGTCGGTGGTGAGCAGTTCTTC.

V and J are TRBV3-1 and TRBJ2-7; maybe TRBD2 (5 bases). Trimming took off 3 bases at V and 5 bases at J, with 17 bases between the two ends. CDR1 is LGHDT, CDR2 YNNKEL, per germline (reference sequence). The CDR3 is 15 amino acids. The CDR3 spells CASSHLSGNADEQYF. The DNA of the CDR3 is TGTGCCAGCAGCCATTTAAGCGGCAATGCCGACGAGCAGTACTTC.

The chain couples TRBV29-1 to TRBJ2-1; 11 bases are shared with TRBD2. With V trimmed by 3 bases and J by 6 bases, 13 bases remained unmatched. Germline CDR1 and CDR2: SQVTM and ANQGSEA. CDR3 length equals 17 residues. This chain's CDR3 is CSVDIHVSSGRTNEQFF. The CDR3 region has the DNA TGCAGCGTTGACATACACGTCTCTAGCGGGAGGACCAATGAGCAGTTCTTC.

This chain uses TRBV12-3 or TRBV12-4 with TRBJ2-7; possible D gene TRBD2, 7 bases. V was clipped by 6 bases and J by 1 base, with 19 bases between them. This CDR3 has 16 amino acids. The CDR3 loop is CASSPLWGGQSYEQYF. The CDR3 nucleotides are TGTGCCAGCAGCCCGCTTTGGGGGGGCCAATCCTACGAGCAGTACTTC.

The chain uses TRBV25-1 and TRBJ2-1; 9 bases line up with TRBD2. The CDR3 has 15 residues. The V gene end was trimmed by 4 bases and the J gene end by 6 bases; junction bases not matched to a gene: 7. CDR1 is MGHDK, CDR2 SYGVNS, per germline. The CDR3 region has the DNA TGTGCCAGCAGTGTCACCGCGGGAGGGCCCAATGAGCAGTTCTTC. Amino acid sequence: CASSVTAGGPNEQFF. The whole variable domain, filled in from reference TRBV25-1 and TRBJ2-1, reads EADIYQTPRYLVIGTGKKITLECSQTMGHDKMYWYQQDPGMELHLIHYSYGVNSTEKGDLSSESTVSRIRTEHFPLTLESARPSHTSQYLCASSVTAGGPNEQFFGPGTRLTVL.

The DNA for the CDR3 is TGCAGCGTGGGGAGGGCCGTCTACAATGAGCAGTTCTTC. This gives the protein CSVGRAVYNEQFF. The chain links TRBV29-1 to TRBJ2-1, with 7 bases aligning to TRBD2. The CDR3 consists of 13 residues. V shed 6 bases, J shed 3 bases, and the junction held 5 bases outside the gene matches. Germline V gives CDR1 SQVTM, CDR2 ANQGSEA.

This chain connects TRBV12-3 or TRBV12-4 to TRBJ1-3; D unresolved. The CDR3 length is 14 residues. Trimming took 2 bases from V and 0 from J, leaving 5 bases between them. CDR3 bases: TGTGCCAGCAGTTTATCTCACTCTGGAAACACCATATATTTT. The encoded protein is CASSLSHSGNTIYF.

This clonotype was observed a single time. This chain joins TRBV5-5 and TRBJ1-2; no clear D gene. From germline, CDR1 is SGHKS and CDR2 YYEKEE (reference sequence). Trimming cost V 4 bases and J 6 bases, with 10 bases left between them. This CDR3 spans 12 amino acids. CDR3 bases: TGTGCCAGCAGCCTGGAACCTGATGGCTACACCTTC. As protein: CASSLEPDGYTF.

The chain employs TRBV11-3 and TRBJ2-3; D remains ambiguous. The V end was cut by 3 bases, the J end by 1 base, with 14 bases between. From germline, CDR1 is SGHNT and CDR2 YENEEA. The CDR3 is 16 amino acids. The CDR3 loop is CASSFGPDSGTDTQYF. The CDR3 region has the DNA TGTGCCAGCAGCTTTGGGCCGGATAGTGGCACAGATACGCAGTATTTT. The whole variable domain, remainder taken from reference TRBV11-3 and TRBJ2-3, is EAGVVQSPRYKIIEKKQPVAFWCNPISGHNTLYWYLQNLGQGPELLIRYENEEAVDDSQLPKDRFSAERLKGVDSTLKIQPAELGDSAVYLCASSFGPDSGTDTQYFGPGTRLTVL.

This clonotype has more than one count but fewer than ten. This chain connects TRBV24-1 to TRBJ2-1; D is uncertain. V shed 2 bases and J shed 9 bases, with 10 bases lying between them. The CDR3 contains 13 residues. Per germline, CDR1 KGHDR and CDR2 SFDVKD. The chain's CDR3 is CATSDYPNPEQFF. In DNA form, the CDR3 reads TGTGCCACCAGTGATTATCCGAACCCTGAGCAGTTCTTC.

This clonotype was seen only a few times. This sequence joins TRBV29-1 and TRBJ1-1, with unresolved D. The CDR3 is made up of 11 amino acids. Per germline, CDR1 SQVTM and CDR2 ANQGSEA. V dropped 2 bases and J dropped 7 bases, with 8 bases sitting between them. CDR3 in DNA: TGCAGCGTTGAAAACACCCGTGAAGCTTTCTTT. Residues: CSVENTREAFF. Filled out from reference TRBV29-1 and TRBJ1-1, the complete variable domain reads SAVISQKPSRDICQRGTSLTIQCQVDSQVTMMFWYRQQPGQSLTLIATANQGSEATYESGFVIDKFPISRPNLTFSTLTVSNMSPEDSSIYLCSVENTREAFFGQGTRLTVV.